A selection of T cell receptor beta chains follows, all from one sample in a study of T-cell memory formation after mild COVID-19. TCRdb itself ran the 5' RACE reads through MiXCR, one entry per CDR3 protein. The sample shows approximately 7,400 distinct CDR3 sequences, 58% of them seen only once. The sequencing sample was made of PBMCs or a T cell subset sorted from them (not recorded which). The receptor set was obtained from an adult who had mild COVID-19 (a few samples of this study predate the infection). Cell type and time point are not known. Each CDR3 is given with its conserved first and last residue. The order of the fields is V gene, D gene, CDR3 protein. A D gene is named only where the DNA matches it firmly.

V gene: TRBV5-1
D gene: TRBD1
CDR3 protein: CARGQGVAETQYF

V gene: TRBV29-1
D gene: TRBD1
CDR3 protein: CSVDGQGGGGELFF

V gene: TRBV30
D gene: -
CDR3 protein: CAWGQSYEQYF

V gene: TRBV4-1
D gene: -
CDR3 protein: CASSQEDGGNTEAFF

V gene: TRBV15
D gene: -
CDR3 protein: CATNQNPQGNGYTF

V gene: TRBV5-1
D gene: TRBD2
CDR3 protein: CASSDGSGGYNEQFF

V gene: TRBV27
D gene: -
CDR3 protein: CASSEKGVLAKKIQYF

V gene: TRBV29-1
D gene: TRBD2
CDR3 protein: CSVATSGVGDEQFF

V gene: TRBV7-9
D gene: TRBD1
CDR3 protein: CASSHGQGGTEAFF

V gene: TRBV18
D gene: -
CDR3 protein: CASSLGSPEQYF

V gene: TRBV18
D gene: -
CDR3 protein: CASSPNIKTEGETQYF

V gene: TRBV20-1
D gene: -
CDR3 protein: CSARAQGYEQYF

V gene: TRBV27
D gene: -
CDR3 protein: CASSVTGNSPLHF

V gene: TRBV6-6
D gene: -
CDR3 protein: CASSYKGPRYSNQPQHF

V gene: TRBV18
D gene: -
CDR3 protein: CASSIGGHEQFF